These 20 T cell receptor beta chains came from one sample sequenced in a study of shared clonotypes between healthy human individuals. Generated by immunoSEQ multiplex PCR, the TCRdb table keeps only in-frame clones and is missing some. The repertoire consists of fewer than 1.6 million clones, with approximately 98.5% occurring once and the leading ten covering about 0.4%. Sequencing input: naive CD4+ T cells sorted from blood. Subset noted: CD45RA+ positively selected. Every receptor here comes from a man aged 25-45 years in good health.

This chain joins TRBV11-2 and TRBJ1-4; D not certain. The CDR3 has 15 amino acids. V lost 0 bases and J 7 bases, leaving 12 bases between the germline ends. Germline V gives CDR1 SGHAT, CDR2 FQNNGV. CDR3 sequence reads: CASSLESRRGEKLFF. For the CDR3, the DNA is TGTGCCAGCAGCTTAGAGTCCCGACGGGGTGAAAAACTGTTTTTT.

Written as DNA, the CDR3 is TGCGCCAGCAGCCAAGATCGCATAACTAGGACGGCCATAAAATTCTTT. Translation gives CASSQDRITRTAIKFF. The genes are TRBV4-1 and TRBJ1-1; no definite D call. Looked up from germline, CDR1 is MGHRA and CDR2 is YSYEKL. CDR3 length equals 16 residues. V lost 0 bases to trimming and J lost 14 bases, with 25 bases between them.

This chain links TRBV11-2 with TRBJ2-1; TRBD2 is a possible D gene (5 bases). The CDR3 length is 14 residues. V lost 7 bases to trimming and J lost 7 bases, with 17 bases between them. CDR1 SGHAT and CDR2 FQNNGV come from the germline V gene. The CDR3 region is CASTPRSGANEQFF. As DNA, the CDR3 is TGTGCCAGCACCCCGAGGAGCGGAGCGAATGAGCAGTTCTTC.

The CDR3 protein is CASTLSRTGEQFF. In nucleotides, the CDR3 is TGCGCCAGCACCCTTTCTAGGACAGGCGAGCAGTTCTTC. This rearrangement joins TRBV5-1 to TRBJ2-1; 7 nucleotides line up with TRBD1. V was clipped by 6 bases and J by 10 bases; unmatched bases: 10. The CDR3 is 13 amino acids. Germline V gene sequence: CDR1 SGHRS, CDR2 YFSETQ.

J is TRBJ1-4 and V is TRBV14, with D perhaps TRBD1 (5 bases). Per the germline V gene, CDR1 is SGHDN and CDR2 is FVKESK. There are 12 residues in the CDR3. Trimming took off 0 bases at V and 14 bases at J, with 10 bases between the two ends. CDR3 coding DNA: TGTGCCAGCAGCCAAGATGCAGGGAGGCTGTTTTTT. Encoded protein: CASSQDAGRLFF.

This sequence joins TRBV9 and TRBJ1-5; 12 bases match TRBD1. The length of the CDR3 is 17 residues. Unmatched junction bases numbered 6, after V lost 4 bases and J lost 1 base. Looked up from germline, CDR1 is SGDLS and CDR2 is YYNGEE. This chain's CDR3 is CASSPGQGAGSNQPQHF. CDR3 DNA: TGTGCCAGCAGCCCGGGACAGGGGGCAGGGAGCAATCAGCCCCAGCATTTT.

This chain connects TRBV6-6 to TRBJ1-2, with D possibly matching TRBD1 (5 bases). In germline, CDR1 is MNHNY, CDR2 SVGAGI (reference sequence). The CDR3 has 15 residues. V was shortened by 6 bases and J by 3 bases, with 17 bases between the two germline ends. The DNA for the CDR3 is TGTGCCAGCAGCCGCTGGGCGTTGACAGACTATGGCTACACCTTC. Amino acids: CASSRWALTDYGYTF.

This chain links TRBV18 with TRBJ1-5; weak D call: TRBD1 (6 bases). Trimming took 2 bases from V and 5 from J, leaving 13 bases between them. Germline CDR1 is KGHSH and CDR2 is LQKENI. CDR3 length equals 15 residues. The CDR3 DNA reads as TGTGCCAGCTCACCATTCGGGGGGCAGGATCAGCCCCAGCATTTT. Amino acid sequence: CASSPFGGQDQPQHF.

This chain joins TRBV18 and TRBJ1-1; TRBD1 aligns across 7 bases. V shed 5 bases, J shed 2 bases, and the junction held 2 bases outside the gene matches. The CDR3 length is 13 residues. Per the germline V gene, CDR1 is KGHSH and CDR2 is LQKENI. The DNA for the CDR3 is TGTGCCAGCTCATGGGACAGAAACACTGAAGCTTTCTTT. Translation: CASSWDRNTEAFF.

The chain uses TRBV10-3 and TRBJ2-3, with a possible D match to TRBD1 (6 bases). The CDR3 sequence is 16 residues long. The V end was cut by 6 bases, the J end by 1 base, with 17 bases between. CDR1 is ENHRY and CDR2 is SYGVKD in the germline V gene. CDR3 sequence (DNA): TGTGCCATCAGGGACGGGACATCACTTCGCACAGATACGCAGTATTTT. Translating gives CAIRDGTSLRTDTQYF.

The chain is built from TRBV4-2 and TRBJ2-7, with a possible D match to TRBD1 (6 bases). The germline V and J ends were trimmed by 3 bases and 0 bases, with 12 bases remaining between them. The germline V gene has CDR1 LGHNA and CDR2 YNFKEQ. The CDR3 spans 15 residues. The CDR3, as DNA: TGTGCCAGCAGCCATCGGACAGCGGACTCCTACGAGCAGTACTTC. This gives the protein CASSHRTADSYEQYF.

The chain combines TRBV7-9 with TRBJ2-3, with 8 bases lining up with TRBD2. CDR3 length equals 15 residues. CDR1 SEHNR and CDR2 FQNEAQ come from the germline V gene (reference sequence). V shed 2 bases and J 4 bases; nucleotides not matched to a gene: 5. In DNA form, the CDR3 reads TGTGCCAGCAGCTTAAGGGGGGGACTAGCAGATACGCAGTATTTT. Translating gives CASSLRGGLADTQYF.

A note on this clone: This specimen includes other DNA sequences encoding the same CDR3. The rearrangement joins TRBV18 to TRBJ1-1; no reliable D call. Germline V lookup: CDR1 KGHSH, CDR2 LQKENI. Trimming pared 3 bases from V and 0 bases from J, leaving 5 bases between. The CDR3 totals 13 residues. CDR3 loop: CASSPPMNTEAFF. DNA of the CDR3: TGTGCCAGCTCACCGCCCATGAACACTGAAGCTTTCTTT.

As to this clone: The sample carries other DNA sequences with the same CDR3. V gene TRBV18 combines with J gene TRBJ2-7; D may be TRBD2 (5 bases). The CDR3 is 13 residues long. V was clipped by 3 bases and J by 2 bases, with 8 bases between them. Germline values: CDR1 KGHSH, CDR2 LQKENI. The CDR3, as DNA: TGTGCCAGCTCACCGACCGGGACCTACGAGCAGTACTTC. This translates into CASSPTGTYEQYF. Full variable domain (missing parts from reference TRBV18 and TRBJ2-7): NAGVMQNPRHLVRRRGQEARLRCSPMKGHSHVYWYRQLPEEGLKFMVYLQKENIIDESGMPKERFSAEFPKEGPSILRIQQVVRGDSAAYFCASSPTGTYEQYFGPGTRLTVT.

The chain links TRBV28 to TRBJ1-1; unclear D gene. V gave up 6 bases and J gave up 11 bases, with 22 bases separating them. Germline CDR1 MDHEN, CDR2 SYDVKM. The CDR3 is made up of 14 amino acids. The CDR3 coding sequence is TGTGCCAGCAGCCAGAGCCCTACCTGGTCGTTGGCTTTCTTT. It translates to CASSQSPTWSLAFF.

About this clone: The sample carries other DNA sequences with the same CDR3. V usage is TRBV5-1 and J usage is TRBJ1-3; no reliable D call. Trimming stripped 2 bases from V and 2 bases from J, with 2 bases between. Germline V CDR1 and CDR2: SGHRS, YFSETQ. The CDR3 covers 12 residues. The DNA of the CDR3 is TGCGCCAGCAGCTTTCCTGGAAACACCATATATTTT. This sequence encodes CASSFPGNTIYF.

In this sample, this clone turned up once. The gene calls are TRBV30 and TRBJ2-7; no definite D call. Per germline, CDR1 GTSNPN and CDR2 SVGIG (reference sequence). There are 13 residues in the CDR3. Trimming stripped 1 base from V and 3 bases from J, with 10 bases between. CDR3 in DNA: TGTGCCTGGAGTGCCTCTCAGTACTACGAGCAGTACTTC. This sequence encodes CAWSASQYYEQYF. The full variable domain, rest sourced from reference TRBV30 and TRBJ2-7, is SQTIHQWPATLVQPVGSPLSLECTVEGTSNPNLYWYRQAAGRGLQLLFYSVGIGQISSEVPQNLSASRPQDRQFILSSKKLLLSDSGFYLCAWSASQYYEQYFGPGTRLTVT.

This clone was observed a single time. The gene calls are TRBV10-3 and TRBJ2-7, with TRBD2 matching over 10 bases. CDR1 and CDR2 from the germline V gene are ENHRY and SYGVKD. The CDR3 runs to 14 residues. V was pared by 6 bases and J by 2 bases, with 4 bases of the junction left unmatched. CDR3 amino acids: CAIRSSGGTYEQYF. The DNA for the CDR3 is TGTGCCATCAGGTCTAGCGGGGGCACCTACGAGCAGTACTTC.

V is TRBV5-4 and J is TRBJ1-2; 9 nucleotides match TRBD1. This CDR3 is built from 15 residues. Trimming at V came to 2 bases and at J to 8 bases, leaving 10 bases not matched to a gene. The germline V gene has CDR1 SGHNT and CDR2 YYREEE (reference sequence). CDR3 loop: CASSLEPGTGRGYTF. The CDR3 nucleotides read TGTGCCAGCAGCTTAGAGCCCGGGACAGGGCGGGGCTACACCTTC.

J is TRBJ1-1 and V is TRBV28; 11 nucleotides line up with TRBD1. Unmatched junction bases numbered 8, after V lost 10 bases and J lost 1 base. Germline loops: CDR1 MDHEN, CDR2 SYDVKM. The CDR3 has 15 amino acids. The CDR3 DNA sequence: TGTGCCACGAAAGGGGACAGGGGGGCGAACACTGAAGCTTTCTTT. Amino acid sequence: CATKGDRGANTEAFF.